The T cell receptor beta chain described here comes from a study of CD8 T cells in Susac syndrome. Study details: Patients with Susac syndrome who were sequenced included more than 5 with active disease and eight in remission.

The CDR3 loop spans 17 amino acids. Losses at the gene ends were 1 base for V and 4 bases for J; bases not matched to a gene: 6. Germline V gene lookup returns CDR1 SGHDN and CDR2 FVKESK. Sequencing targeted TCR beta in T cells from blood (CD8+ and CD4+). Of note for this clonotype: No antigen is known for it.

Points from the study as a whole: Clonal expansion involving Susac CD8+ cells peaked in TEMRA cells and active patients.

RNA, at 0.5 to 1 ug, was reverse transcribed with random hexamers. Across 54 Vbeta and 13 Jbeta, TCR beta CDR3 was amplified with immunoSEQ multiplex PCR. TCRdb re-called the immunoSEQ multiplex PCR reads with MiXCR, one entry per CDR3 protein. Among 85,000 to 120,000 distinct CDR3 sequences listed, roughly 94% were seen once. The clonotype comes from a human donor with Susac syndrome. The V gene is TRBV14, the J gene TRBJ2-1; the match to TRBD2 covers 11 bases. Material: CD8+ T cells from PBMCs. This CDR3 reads CASSQGPSSGGYNEQFF. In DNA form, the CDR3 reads TGTGCCAGCAGCCAAGGCCCATCTAGCGGGGGGTACAATGAGCAGTTCTTC. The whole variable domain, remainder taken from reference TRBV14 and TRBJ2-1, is EAGVTQFPSHSVIEKGQTVTLRCDPISGHDNLYWYRRVMGKEIKFLLHFVKESKQDESGMPNNRFLAERTGGTYSTLKVQPAELEDSGVYFCASSQGPSSGGYNEQFFGPGTRLTVL.